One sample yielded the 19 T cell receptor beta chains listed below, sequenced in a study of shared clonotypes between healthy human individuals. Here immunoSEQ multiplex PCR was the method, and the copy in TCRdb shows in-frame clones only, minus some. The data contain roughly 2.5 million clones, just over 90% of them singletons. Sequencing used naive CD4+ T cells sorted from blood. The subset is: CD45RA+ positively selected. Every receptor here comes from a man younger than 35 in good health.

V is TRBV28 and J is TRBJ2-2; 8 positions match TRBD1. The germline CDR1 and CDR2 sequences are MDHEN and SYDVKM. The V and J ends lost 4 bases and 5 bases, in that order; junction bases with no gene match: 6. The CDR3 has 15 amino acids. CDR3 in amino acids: CASSSRTGSTGELFF. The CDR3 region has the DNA TGTGCCAGCAGTTCTCGGACAGGGTCGACCGGGGAGCTGTTTTTT.

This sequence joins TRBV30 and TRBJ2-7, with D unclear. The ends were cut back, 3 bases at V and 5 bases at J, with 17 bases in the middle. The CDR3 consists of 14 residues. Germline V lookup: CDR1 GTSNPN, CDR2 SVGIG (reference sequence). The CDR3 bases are TGTGCCTGGAGCAGGTCGCAGGTACTCCACGAGCAGTACTTC. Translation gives CAWSRSQVLHEQYF.

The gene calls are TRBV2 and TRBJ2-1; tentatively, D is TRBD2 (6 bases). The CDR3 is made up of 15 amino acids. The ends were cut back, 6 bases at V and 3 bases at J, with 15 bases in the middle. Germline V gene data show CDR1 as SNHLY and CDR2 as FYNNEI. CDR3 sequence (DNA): TGTGCCAGCAGAATCCCCATCGGGGGCTACAATGAGCAGTTCTTC. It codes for CASRIPIGGYNEQFF.

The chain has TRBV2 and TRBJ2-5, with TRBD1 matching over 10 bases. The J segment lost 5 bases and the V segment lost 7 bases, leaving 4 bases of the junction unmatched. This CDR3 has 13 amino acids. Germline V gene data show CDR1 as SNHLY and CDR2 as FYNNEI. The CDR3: CASNRGQGETQYF. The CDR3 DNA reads TGTGCCAGCAACCGGGGACAGGGGGAGACCCAGTACTTC.

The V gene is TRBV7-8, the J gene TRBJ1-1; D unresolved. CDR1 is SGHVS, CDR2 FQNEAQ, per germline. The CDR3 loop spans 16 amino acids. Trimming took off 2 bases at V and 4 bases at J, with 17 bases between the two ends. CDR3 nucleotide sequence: TGTGCCAGCAGCTTATTTAGGGCCTCCTGGAGCACTGAAGCTTTCTTT. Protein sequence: CASSLFRASWSTEAFF.

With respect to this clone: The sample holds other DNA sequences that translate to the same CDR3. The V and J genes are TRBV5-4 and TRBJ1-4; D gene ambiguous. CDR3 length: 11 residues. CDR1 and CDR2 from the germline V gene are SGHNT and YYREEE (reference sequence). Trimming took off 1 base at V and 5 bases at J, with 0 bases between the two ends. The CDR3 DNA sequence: TGTGCCAGCAGCTTGAATGAAAAACTGTTTTTT. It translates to CASSLNEKLFF.

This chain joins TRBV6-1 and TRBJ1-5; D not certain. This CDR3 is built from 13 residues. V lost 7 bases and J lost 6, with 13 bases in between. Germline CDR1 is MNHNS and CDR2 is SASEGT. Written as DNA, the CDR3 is TGTGCCAGCACTATCGAGGGAGCTCAGCCCCAGCATTTT. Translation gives CASTIEGAQPQHF.

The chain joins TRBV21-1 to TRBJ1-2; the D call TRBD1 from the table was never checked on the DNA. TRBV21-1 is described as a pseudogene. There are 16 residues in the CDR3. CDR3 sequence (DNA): TGTGCCAGCAGCAAAGGCAGGGGCCGGGCTAACTATGGCTACACCTTC. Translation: CASSKGRGRANYGYTF.

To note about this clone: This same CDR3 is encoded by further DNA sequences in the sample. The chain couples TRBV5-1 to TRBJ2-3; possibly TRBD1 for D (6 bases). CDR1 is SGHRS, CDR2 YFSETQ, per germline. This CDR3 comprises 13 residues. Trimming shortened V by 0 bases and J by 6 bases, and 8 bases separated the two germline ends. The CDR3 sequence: CASSLGQGDTQYF. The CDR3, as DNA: TGCGCCAGCAGCTTGGGTCAGGGGGATACGCAGTATTTT.

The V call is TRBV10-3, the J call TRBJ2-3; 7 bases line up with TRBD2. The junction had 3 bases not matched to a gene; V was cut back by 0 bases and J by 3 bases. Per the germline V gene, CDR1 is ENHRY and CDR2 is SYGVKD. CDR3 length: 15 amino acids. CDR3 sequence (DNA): TGTGCCATCAGTGAGTCCCTAGCGGAGACAGATACGCAGTATTTT. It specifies CAISESLAETDTQYF.

CDR3 DNA sequence: TGTGCCAGCAGCTTAGGACAGGTGAAGGATGAAAAACTGTTTTTT. Translation: CASSLGQVKDEKLFF. The rearrangement uses TRBV11-2 and TRBJ1-4, with D perhaps TRBD1 (6 bases). CDR1 is SGHAT and CDR2 is FQNNGV in the germline V gene. The CDR3 contains 15 residues. V lost 1 base to trimming and J lost 6 bases, with 12 bases between them.

The CDR3 loop is CASSPWVGDTQYF. The CDR3 region has the DNA TGTGCCAGCAGCCCCTGGGTGGGAGATACGCAGTATTTT. The chain combines TRBV9 with TRBJ2-3; no clear D gene. With 4 bases removed from V and 5 bases from J, the gap between germline ends came to 11 bases. Germline V gene data show CDR1 as SGDLS and CDR2 as YYNGEE. CDR3 size: 13 residues.

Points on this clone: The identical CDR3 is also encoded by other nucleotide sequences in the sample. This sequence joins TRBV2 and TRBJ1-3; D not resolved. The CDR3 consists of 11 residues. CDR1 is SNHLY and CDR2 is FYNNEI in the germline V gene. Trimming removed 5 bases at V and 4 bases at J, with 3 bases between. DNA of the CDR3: TGTGCCAGCAGTATCGGAAACACCATATATTTT. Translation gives CASSIGNTIYF. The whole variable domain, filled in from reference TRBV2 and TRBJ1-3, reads EPEVTQTPSHQVTQMGQEVILRCVPISNHLYFYWYRQILGQKVEFLVSFYNNEISEKSEIFDDQFSVERPDGSNFTLKIRSTKLEDSAMYFCASSIGNTIYFGEGSWLTVV.

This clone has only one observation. This chain's CDR3 is CASGEWANTEAFF. The CDR3 coding sequence is TGTGCCAGCGGGGAGTGGGCTAACACTGAAGCTTTCTTT. The chain uses TRBV27 and TRBJ1-1, with D unclear. Germline-derived CDR1 and CDR2 are MNHEY and SMNVEV (reference sequence). The germline V and J ends were trimmed by 8 bases and 2 bases, with 12 bases remaining between them. This CDR3 has 13 amino acids.

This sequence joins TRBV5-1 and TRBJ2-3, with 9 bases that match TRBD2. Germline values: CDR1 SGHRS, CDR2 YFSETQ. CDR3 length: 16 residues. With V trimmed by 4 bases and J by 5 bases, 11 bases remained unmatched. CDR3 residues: CASSQQGREGLDTQYF. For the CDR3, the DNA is TGCGCCAGCAGCCAGCAAGGGCGGGAGGGCTTAGATACGCAGTATTTT.

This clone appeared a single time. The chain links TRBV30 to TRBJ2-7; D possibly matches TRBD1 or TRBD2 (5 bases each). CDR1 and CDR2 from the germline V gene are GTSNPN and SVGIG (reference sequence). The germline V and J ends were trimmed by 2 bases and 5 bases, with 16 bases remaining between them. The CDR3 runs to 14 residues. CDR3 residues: CAWSTGTWVNEQYF. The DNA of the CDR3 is TGTGCCTGGAGTACGGGGACGTGGGTAAACGAGCAGTACTTC.

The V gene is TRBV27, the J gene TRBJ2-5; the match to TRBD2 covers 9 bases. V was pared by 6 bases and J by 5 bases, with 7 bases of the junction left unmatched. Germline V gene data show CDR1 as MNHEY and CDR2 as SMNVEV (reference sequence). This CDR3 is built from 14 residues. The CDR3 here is CASRTSGAGETQYF. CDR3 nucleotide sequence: TGTGCCAGCAGGACTAGCGGCGCGGGGGAGACCCAGTACTTC.

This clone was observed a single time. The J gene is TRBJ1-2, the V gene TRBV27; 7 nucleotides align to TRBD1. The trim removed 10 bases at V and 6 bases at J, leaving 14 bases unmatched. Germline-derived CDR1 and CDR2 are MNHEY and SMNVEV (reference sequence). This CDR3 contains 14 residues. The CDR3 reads CATRSPGRGDGYTF. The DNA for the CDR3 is TGTGCCACCAGGTCACCCGGCAGGGGGGATGGCTACACCTTC.

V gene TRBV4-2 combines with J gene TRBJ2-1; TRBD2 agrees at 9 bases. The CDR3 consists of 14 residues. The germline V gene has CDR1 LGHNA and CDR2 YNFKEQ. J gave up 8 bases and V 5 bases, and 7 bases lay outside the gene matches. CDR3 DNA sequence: TGTGCCAGCAGCGCGCGGGGGGGCACCGATGAGCAGTTCTTC. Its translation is CASSARGGTDEQFF.